These T cell receptor beta chains were read from a single sample in a study of T cell responses to AZD1222 COVID-19 vaccine. This table comes from immunoSEQ multiplex PCR, and its TCRdb copy is limited to in-frame clones, with some not included. The top ten hold more than 10% of the sample, which has 75,000 to 100,000 clones, around 83% seen once. The sample here was peripheral blood, taken on day 0 of AZD1222 vaccination. Receptor source: an adult in good health. CDR3s include the opening cysteine and the closing phenylalanine or tryptophan. The order of the fields is clone size, D gene, J gene, V gene, CDR3 protein, CDR3 DNA. A D gene is named only where the DNA matches it firmly. Rows may omit the clone size; those that give it use once, few, many or a size class.

>-|-|TRBJ2-2|TRBV6-6
CASTGRIVGELFF
TGTGCCAGCACTGGCCGAATCGTCGGGGAGCTGTTTTTT
>-|-|TRBJ1-2|TRBV28
CASSFRPEESYTF
TGTGCCAGCAGTTTTAGACCAGAAGAGAGCTACACCTTC
>once|TRBD1|TRBJ1-2|TRBV2
CASEALGTGLDGYTF
TGTGCCAGTGAAGCACTGGGGACAGGGTTAGACGGCTACACCTTC
>-|-|TRBJ1-6|TRBV7-9
CASSPVLRTLNSPLHF
TGTGCCAGCAGCCCCGTTCTTCGGACGTTAAATTCACCCCTCCACTTT
>-|-|TRBJ1-4|TRBV9
CASSVGTGPNEKLFF
TGTGCCAGCAGCGTAGGCACGGGACCTAATGAAAAACTGTTTTTT
>-|-|TRBJ2-5|TRBV13
CASSSDDGRDQETQYF
TGTGCCAGCAGCTCTGATGATGGGCGGGACCAAGAGACCCAGTACTTC
>-|-|TRBJ2-7|TRBV9
CASSVAQGHYEQYF
TGTGCCAGCAGCGTAGCGCAGGGGCATTACGAGCAGTACTTC
>-|-|TRBJ1-5|TRBV5-8
CASSSGTGTNQPQHF
TGTGCCAGCAGCTCGGGGACGGGCACCAATCAGCCCCAGCATTTT
>-|-|TRBJ1-5|TRBV12-3/TRBV12-4
CASSHGPRPQHF
TGTGCCAGCAGCCACGGCCCTCGACCCCAGCATTTT
>-|-|TRBJ1-2|TRBV5-6
CASSLGANNPGHGYTF
TGTGCCAGCAGCTTGGGAGCAAATAACCCCGGGCATGGCTACACCTTC
>-|TRBD1|TRBJ2-2|TRBV7-8
CASSLNRGQGGELFF
TGTGCCAGCAGCTTAAACAGGGGGCAAGGCGGGGAGCTGTTTTTT
>-|-|TRBJ1-1|TRBV7-9
CASSLQGTNTEAFF
TGTGCCAGCAGCTTACAGGGGACGAACACTGAAGCTTTCTTT
>few|-|TRBJ2-1|TRBV19
CATFDRSSYNEQFF
TGTGCCACCTTCGACAGAAGCTCCTACAATGAGCAGTTCTTC
>-|TRBD2|TRBJ2-1|TRBV6-2/TRBV6-3
CASSLDVAGGSYEQFF
TGTGCCAGCAGTCTCGACGTGGCGGGGGGATCCTATGAGCAGTTCTTC
>-|-|TRBJ1-5|TRBV2
CASLREGGDQPQHF
TGTGCCAGTCTCAGGGAGGGTGGGGATCAGCCCCAGCATTTT
>-|TRBD1|TRBJ2-1|TRBV5-1
CASSLVQGAYNEQFF
TGCGCCAGCAGCTTGGTACAGGGGGCCTACAATGAGCAGTTCTTC
>-|-|TRBJ1-6|TRBV18
CASSTGSSYNSPLHF
TGTGCCAGCTCCACAGGGAGCTCCTATAATTCACCCCTCCACTTT
>-|TRBD1|TRBJ1-6|TRBV3-1/TRBV3-2
CASSQQRQGLTPLHF
TGTGCCAGCAGCCAACAAAGACAGGGTCTTACACCCCTCCACTTT
>-|-|TRBJ1-4|TRBV6-5
CASSYRLYEKLFF
TGTGCCAGCAGTTACAGACTTTATGAAAAACTGTTTTTT